The source of this T cell receptor (beta chain) is a study of blood T cell repertoires in COVID-19. The CDR3 extends over 15 amino acids. The ends were cut back, 0 bases at V and 2 bases at J, with 11 bases in the middle. Germline V gene lookup returns CDR1 LGHDT and CDR2 YNNKEL (reference sequence). Using immunoSEQ multiplex PCR, the repertoire was profiled, and TCRdb retains in-frame clones only, with some absent. The sample includes about 180,000 clones, over 80% of them seen just once. This sequence originates from a middle-aged woman with COVID-19, enrolled during active disease. Sequencing was performed on peripheral blood. The rearrangement uses TRBV3-1 (or the pseudogene TRBV3-2) and TRBJ2-7; D is undetermined. For the CDR3, the DNA is TGTGCCAGCAGCCAAGACTCGGTGGTGGCCTACGAGCAGTACTTC. Translation gives CASSQDSVVAYEQYF.